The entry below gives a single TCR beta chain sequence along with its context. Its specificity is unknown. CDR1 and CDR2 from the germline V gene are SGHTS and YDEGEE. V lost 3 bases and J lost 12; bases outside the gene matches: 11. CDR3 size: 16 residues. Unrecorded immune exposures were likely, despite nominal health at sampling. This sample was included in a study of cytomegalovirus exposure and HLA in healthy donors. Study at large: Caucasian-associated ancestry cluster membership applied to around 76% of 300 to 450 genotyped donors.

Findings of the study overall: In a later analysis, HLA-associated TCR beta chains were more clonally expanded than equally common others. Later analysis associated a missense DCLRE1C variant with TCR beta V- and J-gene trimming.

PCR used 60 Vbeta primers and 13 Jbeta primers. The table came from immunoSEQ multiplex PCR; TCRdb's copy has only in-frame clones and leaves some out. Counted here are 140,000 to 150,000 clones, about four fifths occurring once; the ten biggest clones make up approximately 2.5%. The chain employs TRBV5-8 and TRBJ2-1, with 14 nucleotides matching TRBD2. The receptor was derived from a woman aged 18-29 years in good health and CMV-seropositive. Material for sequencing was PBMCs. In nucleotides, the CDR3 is TGTGCCAGCAGCTCCGCCGGGACTAGCGGGGGAGAGAGGCAGTTCTTC. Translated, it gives CASSSAGTSGGERQFF.